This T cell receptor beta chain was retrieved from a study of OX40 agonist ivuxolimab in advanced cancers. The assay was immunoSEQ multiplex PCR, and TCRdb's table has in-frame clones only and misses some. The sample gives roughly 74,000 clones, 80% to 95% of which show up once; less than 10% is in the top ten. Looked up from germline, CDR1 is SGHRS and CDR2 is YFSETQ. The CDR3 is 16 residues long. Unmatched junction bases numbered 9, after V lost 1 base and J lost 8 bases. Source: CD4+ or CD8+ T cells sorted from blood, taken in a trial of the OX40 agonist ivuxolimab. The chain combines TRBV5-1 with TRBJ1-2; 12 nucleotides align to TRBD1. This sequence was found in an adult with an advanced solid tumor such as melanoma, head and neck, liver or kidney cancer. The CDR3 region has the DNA TGCGCCAGCAGCTTGAACCGGGACAGGGGGCCGGGAGGCTACACCTTC. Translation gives CASSLNRDRGPGGYTF.